The 12 T cell receptor beta chains presented below share a single source sample, sequenced in a study of blood T cell repertoires in COVID-19 (dated by TCRdb to 2019 to 2021). The library was produced with the immunoSEQ multiplex PCR assay. In TCRdb, the immuneACCESS table is reduced to in-frame sequences with V and J assigned. These tables do not hold every clone; where another copy was compared, an unresolved V gene accounts for under half, and the others remain unexplained. This sample lists roughly 280,000 clones; about 86% were detected once. The top ten clonotypes cover approximately 2% of the sample. Sequencing was performed on peripheral blood. Every receptor here comes from a man aged 30-40 years with active or convalescent COVID-19.

The J gene is TRBJ2-7, the V gene TRBV19, with D possibly TRBD1 on 5 matching bases. V lost 5 bases, J lost 6 bases, and 14 bases lay in between. The CDR3 spans 13 residues. Per the germline V gene, CDR1 is LNHDA and CDR2 is SQIVND (reference sequence). CDR3 DNA sequence: TGTGCCAGTAGTCTCCAGGGATTCGGCGAGCAGTACTTC. The encoded protein is CASSLQGFGEQYF.

This chain uses TRBV13 with TRBJ1-6; D call uncertain. CDR3 length: 15 residues. Per germline, CDR1 PRHDT and CDR2 FYEKMQ (reference sequence). V was trimmed by 3 bases and J by 7 bases, leaving 13 bases between them. This chain's CDR3 is CASSFLANVNSPLHF. The CDR3 nucleotides read TGTGCCAGCAGCTTTTTGGCAAACGTCAATTCACCCCTCCACTTT. Based on the CDR3 plus reference TRBV13 and TRBJ1-6, the full variable domain is AAGVIQSPRHLIKEKRETATLKCYPIPRHDTVYWYQQGPGQDPQFLISFYEKMQSDKGSIPDRFSAQQFSDYHSELNMSSLELGDSALYFCASSFLANVNSPLHFGNGTRLTVT.

As concerns this clone: The junction shows a germline mismatch at one end, possibly a read error. The chain combines TRBV27 with TRBJ2-1, with no clear D. The CDR3 consists of 14 residues. Germline CDR1 is MNHEY and CDR2 is SMNVEV (reference sequence). CDR3 nucleotides: TGTGCCAGCAGTTTATCGGGCTCCAACAATGAGCAGTTCTTC. Translating it yields CASSLSGSNNEQFF.

The rearrangement uses TRBV3-1 (or the pseudogene TRBV3-2) and TRBJ2-1, with 11 bases matching TRBD2. The germline V gene has CDR1 LGHDT and CDR2 YNNKEL (reference sequence). Germline trimming cut 1 base from V and 7 bases from J; bases unmatched to any gene: 3. CDR3 length: 15 amino acids. Written as DNA, the CDR3 is TGTGCCAGCAGCCAAGCTAGCGGGGGGTGGAATGAGCAGTTCTTC. Residues: CASSQASGGWNEQFF.

This CDR3 is CASSQGVGHSGGAQETQYF. CDR3 in DNA: TGCGCCAGCAGCCAAGGGGTTGGGCATAGCGGGGGGGCCCAAGAGACCCAGTACTTC. This chain connects TRBV4-3 to TRBJ2-5, with 11 positions matching TRBD2. V lost 1 base, J lost 1 base, and 11 bases stayed unmatched. This CDR3 has 19 amino acids. Germline CDR1 and CDR2: LGHNA and YSLEER.

This chain joins TRBV6-6 and TRBJ2-2, with D maybe TRBD1 (6 bases). V was pared by 5 bases and J by 5 bases, with 15 bases between. The CDR3 is 15 amino acids. Germline V lookup: CDR1 MNHNY, CDR2 SVGAGI (reference sequence). CDR3 in amino acids: CASSQTTGKTGELFF. For the CDR3, the DNA is TGTGCCAGCAGTCAAACTACAGGGAAGACCGGGGAGCTGTTTTTT.

This chain joins TRBV3-1 (or the pseudogene TRBV3-2) and TRBJ2-3; TRBD2 matches at 8 bases. Germline CDR1 LGHDT, CDR2 YNNKEL (reference sequence). CDR3 size: 16 residues. V lost 5 bases and J lost 3; bases outside the gene matches: 10. The CDR3 here is CASSDPGLAMTDTQYF. DNA of the CDR3: TGTGCCAGCAGCGACCCCGGACTAGCTATGACAGATACGCAGTATTTT.

The CDR3 loop reads CASSSGSREQYF. CDR3 DNA: TGTGCCAGCAGCTCGGGGTCTCGGGAGCAGTACTTC. The chain is built from TRBV11-3 and TRBJ2-7; D may be TRBD2 (5 bases). Germline-derived CDR1 and CDR2 are SGHNT and YENEEA. This CDR3 is 12 amino acids long. The V gene lost 4 bases and the J gene lost 7 bases, with 11 bases spanning the gap.

This sequence joins TRBV4-2 and TRBJ1-6, with 7 nucleotides matching TRBD1. The V gene's germline CDR1 is LGHNA and CDR2 YNFKEQ. The CDR3 is made up of 14 amino acids. With V trimmed by 2 bases and J by 10 bases, 5 bases remained unmatched. The CDR3 coding sequence is TGTGCCAGCAGCCAAAGACAGGGTGGATCACCCCTCCACTTT. As protein: CASSQRQGGSPLHF.

The chain carries TRBV19 and TRBJ2-1; 9 bases line up with TRBD2. V was clipped by 8 bases and J by 8 bases; unmatched bases: 10. CDR1 is LNHDA and CDR2 is SQIVND in the germline V gene (reference sequence). The CDR3 covers 14 residues. CDR3 residues: CASRLIGTSYEQFF. CDR3 nucleotides: TGTGCCAGTCGACTAATAGGGACTAGCTATGAGCAGTTCTTC.

The gene calls are TRBV24-1 and TRBJ2-7, with 8 bases matching TRBD1. The CDR3 is 15 amino acids. V lost 6 bases and J lost 2; bases outside the gene matches: 8. Germline V gives CDR1 KGHDR, CDR2 SFDVKD. The CDR3 DNA reads as TGTGCCACCAGTATCTGGGACAGGAGAACCTACGAGCAGTACTTC. Translation gives CATSIWDRRTYEQYF.

The DNA of the CDR3 is TGTGCCAGCAGCCAAGGGGGGACAGGGGGTTTCTCTGAAAATGAAAAACTGTTTTTT. Protein product: CASSQGGTGGFSENEKLFF. J is TRBJ1-4 and V is TRBV3-1 (or the pseudogene TRBV3-2), with TRBD1 identical over 11 bases. The germline V gene encodes CDR1 LGHDT and CDR2 YNNKEL (reference sequence). Unmatched junction bases numbered 12, after V lost 1 base and J lost 5 bases. This CDR3 contains 19 residues.